A selection of T cell receptor beta chains follows, all from one sample in a study of blood T cell repertoires in COVID-19. The protocol was immunoSEQ multiplex PCR, while the TCRdb copy is restricted to in-frame clones and leaves out a portion. The sample comprises roughly 300,000 clones, about 89% of which are singletons, and about 7.8% rests with the top ten. The sequencing input was peripheral blood. These receptors were obtained from a woman between 45 and 65 years old who had recovered from COVID-19. The CDR3 runs from the conserved cysteine through the conserved F or W. The D gene is left open where the match is weak. Only part of the rows carry a size: once, few, many, or a class if the clone is expanded.

V: TRBV2; size: NA; J: TRBJ2-3; D: NA; CDR3: CASDWTASTDTQYF; DNA: TGTGCCAGCGACTGGACAGCGAGCACAGATACGCAGTATTTT
V: TRBV29-1; size: few; J: TRBJ1-2; D: NA; CDR3: CSVRGPQIYGYTF; DNA: TGCAGCGTCAGGGGTCCGCAAATCTATGGCTACACCTTC
V: TRBV2; size: few; J: TRBJ1-3; D: TRBD1; CDR3: CASSRGTGGNTIYF; DNA: TGTGCCAGCAGCCGAGGGACAGGAGGAAACACCATATATTTT
V: TRBV4-3; size: NA; J: TRBJ2-3; D: NA; CDR3: CASSQSPSGVGGTDTQYF; DNA: TGCGCCAGCAGCCAAAGCCCTTCCGGGGTTGGGGGCACAGATACGCAGTATTTT
V: TRBV23-1; size: NA; J: TRBJ1-6; D: NA; CDR3: CASSQPGDYNSPLHF; DNA: TGCGCCAGCAGCCAACCGGGAGACTATAATTCACCCCTCCACTTT
V: TRBV6-2/TRBV6-3; size: NA; J: TRBJ2-7; D: NA; CDR3: CASSRRGLGEQYF; DNA: TGTGCCAGCAGTAGGAGGGGGCTCGGAGAGCAGTACTTC
V: TRBV6-5; size: NA; J: TRBJ1-2; D: NA; CDR3: CASSPPGYGYGYTF; DNA: TGTGCCAGCAGTCCCCCGGGGTATGGGTATGGCTACACCTTC
V: TRBV6-5; size: NA; J: TRBJ1-1; D: TRBD1; CDR3: CASSYTGDNPNTEAFF; DNA: TGTGCCAGCAGTTATACAGGGGATAATCCTAACACTGAAGCTTTCTTT
V: TRBV5-4; size: NA; J: TRBJ1-2; D: NA; CDR3: CASSLGEGGANYGYTF; DNA: TGTGCCAGCAGCTTGGGCGAGGGGGGGGCCAACTATGGCTACACCTTC
V: TRBV6-1; size: NA; J: TRBJ2-5; D: NA; CDR3: CASSASFGAGTETQYF; DNA: TGTGCCAGCAGTGCGTCTTTTGGGGCGGGGACAGAGACCCAGTACTTC
V: TRBV18; size: NA; J: TRBJ2-5; D: NA; CDR3: CASSPRQKETQYF; DNA: TGTGCCAGCTCACCGAGGCAGAAAGAGACCCAGTACTTC
V: TRBV7-9; size: NA; J: TRBJ2-2; D: TRBD1; CDR3: CASSPSGTVNTGELFF; DNA: TGTGCCAGCAGCCCCTCCGGGACAGTGAACACCGGGGAGCTGTTTTTT
V: TRBV19; size: NA; J: TRBJ1-2; D: TRBD1; CDR3: CASMTGDYGYTF; DNA: TGTGCCAGTATGACAGGGGACTATGGCTACACCTTC
V: TRBV6-6; size: NA; J: TRBJ2-6; D: TRBD2; CDR3: CASERDGSGANVLTF; DNA: TGTGCCTCCGAGCGGGATGGCTCTGGGGCCAACGTCCTGACTTTC
V: TRBV3-1/TRBV3-2; size: few; J: TRBJ2-2; D: NA; CDR3: CASSPVRGTGELFF; DNA: TGTGCCAGCAGCCCAGTAAGGGGGACCGGGGAGCTGTTTTTT
V: TRBV4-2; size: NA; J: TRBJ2-3; D: TRBD1; CDR3: CASSQEGGQGRDTQYF; DNA: TGTGCCAGCAGCCAAGAGGGAGGACAGGGGCGAGATACGCAGTATTTT
V: TRBV5-1; size: NA; J: TRBJ2-2; D: NA; CDR3: CASSPPTARNMGELFF; DNA: TGCGCCAGCAGCCCTCCGACAGCCAGAAATATGGGGGAGCTGTTTTTT
V: TRBV5-8; size: NA; J: TRBJ1-1; D: NA; CDR3: CASSSQVPEAFF; DNA: TGTGCCAGCAGCTCTCAGGTCCCCGAAGCTTTCTTT
V: TRBV18; size: NA; J: TRBJ1-6; D: NA; CDR3: CASSPQVNSYNSPLHF; DNA: TGTGCCAGCTCACCCCAGGTTAACTCCTATAATTCACCCCTCCACTTT
V: TRBV9; size: NA; J: TRBJ2-1; D: TRBD2; CDR3: CASSSRKTSGGPDEQFF; DNA: TGTGCCAGCAGCTCTCGGAAGACTAGCGGGGGGCCCGATGAGCAGTTCTTC
V: TRBV9; size: once; J: TRBJ2-5; D: TRBD2; CDR3: CASSATSGTQETQYF; DNA: TGTGCCAGCAGCGCGACTAGCGGGACTCAAGAGACCCAGTACTTC
V: TRBV5-1; size: NA; J: TRBJ2-3; D: TRBD2; CDR3: CASSPFGGGDSDTQYF; DNA: TGCGCCAGCAGCCCCTTTGGCGGGGGGGACTCAGATACGCAGTATTTT
V: TRBV29-1; size: NA; J: TRBJ2-1; D: TRBD2; CDR3: CSAPTGTSVYNEQFF; DNA: TGCAGCGCCCCGACCGGGACTAGCGTATACAATGAGCAGTTCTTC
V: TRBV6-5; size: NA; J: TRBJ2-7; D: TRBD1; CDR3: CASSSPGQGGYEQYF; DNA: TGTGCCAGCAGTTCACCGGGACAGGGAGGATACGAGCAGTACTTC
V: TRBV6-6; size: NA; J: TRBJ1-6; D: TRBD1; CDR3: CASSRQGSSYNSPLHF; DNA: TGTGCCAGCAGCCGACAGGGCAGCTCCTATAATTCACCCCTCCACTTT
V: TRBV11-2; size: NA; J: TRBJ1-1; D: NA; CDR3: CASSPDPAGLAFF; DNA: TGTGCCAGCAGCCCGGACCCGGCAGGGCTAGCTTTCTTT
V: TRBV10-1; size: NA; J: TRBJ1-1; D: TRBD1; CDR3: CASSQTGDTEAFF; DNA: TGCGCCAGCAGCCAAACAGGGGACACTGAAGCTTTCTTT
V: TRBV6-6; size: few; J: TRBJ1-1; D: NA; CDR3: CASTMDQGGWTEAFF; DNA: TGTGCCAGCACCATGGATCAGGGAGGGTGGACTGAAGCTTTCTTT
V: TRBV18; size: NA; J: TRBJ1-4; D: NA; CDR3: CASSRWPHNRNEKLFF; DNA: TGTGCCAGCTCACGGTGGCCGCACAACAGGAATGAAAAACTGTTTTTT
V: TRBV6-2/TRBV6-3; size: NA; J: TRBJ2-1; D: TRBD1; CDR3: CASSQQGYEQFF; DNA: TGTGCCAGCAGTCAACAGGGGTATGAGCAGTTCTTC
V: TRBV18; size: NA; J: TRBJ1-5; D: TRBD1; CDR3: CASSPGGQGHQPQHF; DNA: TGTGCCAGCTCACCAGGTGGACAGGGACATCAGCCCCAGCATTTT
V: TRBV28; size: once; J: TRBJ2-1; D: NA; CDR3: CASSLNLRQYNEQFF; DNA: TGTGCCAGCAGTTTAAATTTGAGACAGTACAATGAGCAGTTCTTC
V: TRBV7-3; size: once; J: TRBJ2-1; D: TRBD1; CDR3: CASSLQGADEQFF; DNA: TGTGCCAGCAGCCTACAGGGGGCGGATGAGCAGTTCTTC
V: TRBV6-2/TRBV6-3; size: NA; J: TRBJ2-7; D: TRBD2; CDR3: CASSYRAGAWEQYF; DNA: TGTGCCAGCAGTTACCGAGCGGGAGCATGGGAGCAGTACTTC
V: TRBV7-2; size: NA; J: TRBJ2-2; D: TRBD1; CDR3: CASSPPGQGNTGELFF; DNA: TGTGCCAGCAGCCCGCCGGGACAGGGAAACACCGGGGAGCTGTTTTTT
V: TRBV3-1/TRBV3-2; size: NA; J: TRBJ1-2; D: NA; CDR3: CASSQGARGNYGYTF; DNA: TGTGCCAGCAGCCAAGGGGCCCGAGGGAACTATGGCTACACCTTC
V: TRBV5-1; size: NA; J: TRBJ2-1; D: NA; CDR3: CASSSQPGVRAYNEQFF; DNA: TGCGCCAGCAGCTCGCAACCCGGGGTTAGGGCCTACAATGAGCAGTTCTTC
V: TRBV6-2/TRBV6-3; size: NA; J: TRBJ2-1; D: NA; CDR3: CASSYSGDGNEQFF; DNA: TGTGCCAGCAGTTACTCAGGAGACGGCAATGAGCAGTTCTTC
V: TRBV18; size: NA; J: TRBJ2-5; D: NA; CDR3: CASSQQETQYF; DNA: TGTGCCAGCTCTCAACAAGAGACCCAGTACTTC
V: TRBV28; size: NA; J: TRBJ2-5; D: NA; CDR3: CASSFGRGETQYF; DNA: TGTGCCAGCAGTTTCGGTCGAGGAGAGACCCAGTACTTC
V: TRBV5-4; size: NA; J: TRBJ1-2; D: TRBD1; CDR3: CASSLRTGANYGYTF; DNA: TGTGCCAGCAGCTTGCGAACAGGGGCTAACTATGGCTACACCTTC
V: TRBV7-9; size: NA; J: TRBJ2-2; D: NA; CDR3: CASTLSGGGTNTGELFF; DNA: TGTGCCAGCACCTTGTCGGGTGGCGGGACGAACACCGGGGAGCTGTTTTTT
V: TRBV6-2/TRBV6-3; size: once; J: TRBJ2-2; D: NA; CDR3: CASSLTWSTGSGELFF; DNA: TGTGCCAGCAGTTTAACATGGAGTACCGGGTCCGGGGAGCTGTTTTTT